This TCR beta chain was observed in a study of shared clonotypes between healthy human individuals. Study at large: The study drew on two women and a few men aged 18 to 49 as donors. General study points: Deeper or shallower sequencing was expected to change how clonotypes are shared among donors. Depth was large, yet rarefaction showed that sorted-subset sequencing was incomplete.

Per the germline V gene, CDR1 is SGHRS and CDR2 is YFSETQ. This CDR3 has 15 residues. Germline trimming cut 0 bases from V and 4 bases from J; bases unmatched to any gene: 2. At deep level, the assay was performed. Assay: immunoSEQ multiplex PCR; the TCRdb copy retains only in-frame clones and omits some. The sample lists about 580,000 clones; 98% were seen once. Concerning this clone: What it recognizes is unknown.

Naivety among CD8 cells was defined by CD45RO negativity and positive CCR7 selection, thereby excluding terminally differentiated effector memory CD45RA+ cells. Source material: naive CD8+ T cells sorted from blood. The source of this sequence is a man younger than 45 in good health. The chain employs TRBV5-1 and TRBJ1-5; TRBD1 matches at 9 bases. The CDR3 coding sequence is TGCGCCAGCAGCTTGGGACAGGGGGAAAATCAGCCCCAGCATTTT. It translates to CASSLGQGENQPQHF.